This TCR beta chain was sequenced in a study of shared clonotypes between healthy human individuals. Germline V gene data show CDR1 as MNHEY and CDR2 as SVGAGI. The CDR3 is made up of 14 amino acids. V gave up 5 bases and J gave up 10 bases, with 18 bases separating them. Sequencing was performed with immunoSEQ multiplex PCR; in TCRdb, only in-frame clones are kept and a portion is missing. The table has millions of clones, approximately 94% seen once; the top ten hold around 0.15%. The chain combines TRBV6-5 with TRBJ2-1; a weak D match, TRBD2 (5 bases). The clonotype comes from a man aged 18-30 years in good health. The source material was naive CD4+ T cells sorted from blood. Subset: CD45RA+ positively selected. The CDR3 nucleotides are TGTGCCAGCAGTCCGACGACTAATTTAGGCGAGCAGTTCTTC. Its translation is CASSPTTNLGEQFF.